These 26 T cell receptor beta chains came from one sample sequenced in a study of blood T cells in healthy people across ages. Together with a sample-barcoded 5' primer, a J-beta primer mix was included in a second PCR lasting roughly 6 to 12 cycles. MiXCR, applied by TCRdb to the 5' RACE reads, yields one record per CDR3 protein. The repertoire consists of 1.5 million to 2 million distinct CDR3 sequences, with roughly 50% occurring once and the leading ten covering 2.1%. The sample was blood. The receptors were sampled from a woman aged 40 to 50 in good health.

The chain is built from TRBV25-1 and TRBJ2-1; 11 bases map to TRBD1. The CDR3 sequence is 14 residues long. Germline V CDR1 and CDR2: MGHDK, SYGVNS. With 3 bases clipped from V and 9 bases from J, the junction kept 4 bases outside the gene matches. CDR3 region: CASSDVGTGGEQFF. CDR3 coding DNA: TGTGCCAGCAGTGACGTAGGGACAGGGGGTGAGCAGTTCTTC.

The V call is TRBV29-1, the J call TRBJ2-3; 10 bases match TRBD2. J was trimmed by 8 bases and V by 6 bases; bases with no gene match: 11. Germline lookup yields CDR1 SQVTM and CDR2 ANQGSEA. The CDR3 totals 14 residues. The CDR3 loop reads CSVATSGGATTQYF. CDR3 coding DNA: TGCAGCGTGGCTACCAGCGGGGGGGCCACTACGCAGTATTTT.

J is TRBJ1-2 and V is TRBV20-1; 7 bases match TRBD1. V was pared by 3 bases and J by 4 bases, with 5 bases of the junction left unmatched. In germline, CDR1 is DFQATT, CDR2 SNEGSKA (reference sequence). The CDR3 has 13 residues. The CDR3 nucleotides are TGCAGTGCTAGCGCAGGGGGACGCTATGGCTACACCTTC. Encoded protein: CSASAGGRYGYTF.

The CDR3 DNA is TGCAGTGCTAGAGAAGGGCTAGTCGGCCCCTACAATGAGCAGTTCTTC. The encoded protein is CSAREGLVGPYNEQFF. The chain links TRBV20-1 to TRBJ2-1; no clear D. The CDR3 contains 16 residues. The V gene's germline CDR1 is DFQATT and CDR2 SNEGSKA (reference sequence). Trimming pared 0 bases from V and 2 bases from J, leaving 14 bases between.

The DNA of the CDR3 is TGTGCCAGCAGGAGGGGGGGACAGGGAGATCCTAGGGACAGGTACAATGAGCAGTTCTTC. Its translation: CASRRGGQGDPRDRYNEQFF. The chain is built from TRBV7-6 and TRBJ2-1; 9 bases map to TRBD1. CDR1 is SGHVS and CDR2 is FNYEAQ in the germline V gene. V was clipped by 6 bases and J by 4 bases; unmatched bases: 22. The length of the CDR3 is 20 residues.

The genes are TRBV7-3 and TRBJ2-1; 16 nucleotides match TRBD2. This CDR3 comprises 16 residues. CDR1 SGHTA and CDR2 FQGTGA come from the germline V gene. Trimming removed 3 bases from V and 7 bases from J; junction bases left unmatched: 3. CDR3 in amino acids: CASSLGLAGGKNEQFF. CDR3 in DNA: TGTGCCAGCAGCTTGGGACTAGCGGGGGGGAAGAATGAGCAGTTCTTC. The full variable domain, completed using reference TRBV7-3 and TRBJ2-1, is GAGVSQTPSNKVTEKGKYVELRCDPISGHTALYWYRQSLGQGPEFLIYFQGTGAADDSGLPNDRFFAVRPEGSVSTLKIQRTERGDSAVYLCASSLGLAGGKNEQFFGPGTRLTVL.

This clonotype was detected only a few times. The V call is TRBV13, the J call TRBJ2-3; D gene unclear. V was pared by 6 bases and J by 2 bases, with 12 bases between. Germline CDR1 is PRHDT and CDR2 is FYEKMQ (reference sequence). There are 14 residues in the CDR3. In DNA, the CDR3 is TGTGCCAGCAGACCCCCCACATTCACAGATACGCAGTATTTT. Encoded protein: CASRPPTFTDTQYF.

The rearrangement uses TRBV5-1 and TRBJ2-1, with 10 bases identical to TRBD2. The J call may be mistaken, given a closer DNA end match to TRBJ2-7. Per germline, CDR1 SGHRS and CDR2 YFSETQ. The CDR3 consists of 20 residues. The DNA for the CDR3 is TGCGCCAGCAGTAGGACTCCGGGACTAGCGAAGAGGGGCTCCTACAATGAGCAGTACTTC. Its protein product is CASSRTPGLAKRGSYNEQYF.

The chain couples TRBV7-9 to TRBJ2-5; D gene unclear. Judging by the DNA end, TRBJ2-7 fits better; the J call may be wrong. The germline gives CDR1 SEHNR, CDR2 FQNEAQ (reference sequence). The CDR3 extends over 13 amino acids. The CDR3 spells CASSPGSKYEQYF. DNA of the CDR3: TGTGCCAGCAGCCCAGGATCGAAATACGAGCAGTACTTC.

This clonotype was seen only a few times. One end of the junction does not line up with germline, which may come from a read error. The chain carries TRBV7-8 and TRBJ2-3; 10 positions agree with TRBD2. The CDR3 spans 20 residues. The germline gives CDR1 SGHVS, CDR2 FQNEAQ. The CDR3 sequence is CASSLALAGEPVADTDTQYF. CDR3 DNA sequence: TGTGCCAGCAGCCTAGCCCTAGCGGGGGAGCCCGTAGCGGACACAGATACGCAGTATTTT. Together with reference TRBV7-8 and TRBJ2-3, the CDR3 gives the full variable domain: GAGVSQSPRYKVAKRGQDVALRCDPISGHVSLFWYQQALGQGPEFLTYFQNEAQLDKSGLPSDRFFAERPEGSVSTLKIQRTQQEDSAVYLCASSLALAGEPVADTDTQYFGPGTRLTVL.

The chain is built from TRBV7-2 and TRBJ2-1; 9 bases are a match to TRBD2. Germline V gene lookup returns CDR1 SGHTA and CDR2 FQGNSA. This CDR3 is built from 16 residues. J gave up 3 bases and V 2 bases, and 5 bases lay outside the gene matches. The CDR3 region has the DNA TGTGCCAGCAGCTTATCTAGCGGGGCTTACTACAATGAGCAGTTCTTC. The encoded protein is CASSLSSGAYYNEQFF.

The rearrangement uses TRBV6-1 and TRBJ1-4; D is unresolved. Deletions cut 2 bases from V and 1 base from J, with 11 bases between. Looked up from germline, CDR1 is MNHNS and CDR2 is SASEGT. This CDR3 is 16 amino acids long. The chain's CDR3 is CASSETTGLTNEKLFF. CDR3 nucleotide sequence: TGTGCCAGCAGTGAAACCACGGGTCTAACTAATGAAAAACTGTTTTTT.

This clonotype has just one count. CDR3 protein: CSARDWAGYNEQFF. The CDR3 coding sequence is TGCAGTGCTAGAGATTGGGCAGGTTACAATGAGCAGTTCTTC. The chain joins TRBV20-1 to TRBJ2-1; no reliable D call. V was clipped by 0 bases and J by 4 bases, with 10 bases between them. This CDR3 comprises 14 residues. The germline CDR1 and CDR2 sequences are DFQATT and SNEGSKA (reference sequence).

The V call is TRBV18, the J call TRBJ2-7; a possible D gene is TRBD1 (5 bases). Germline V gene data show CDR1 as KGHSH and CDR2 as LQKENI. The V end lost 3 bases, the J end lost 2 bases, and 11 bases lay between the germline ends. The length of the CDR3 is 14 residues. The CDR3 region is CASSPTTEAYEQYF. The CDR3 DNA follows: TGTGCCAGCTCACCCACGACAGAAGCCTACGAGCAGTACTTC.

This chain joins TRBV9 and TRBJ1-2; D is undetermined. Trimming cost V 2 bases and J 4 bases, with 15 bases left between them. CDR1 is SGDLS and CDR2 is YYNGEE in the germline V gene. The CDR3 totals 15 residues. The CDR3 reads CASSVTQGIGYGYTF. The CDR3 bases are TGTGCCAGCAGCGTCACCCAAGGTATAGGCTATGGCTACACCTTC.

This rearrangement joins TRBV12-3 or TRBV12-4 to TRBJ1-4; D is uncertain. The CDR3 covers 11 residues. V shed 7 bases and J shed 5 bases, with 5 bases lying between them. In DNA, the CDR3 is TGTGCCAGCATGGAGAATGAAAAACTGTTTTTT. It is translated as CASMENEKLFF.

J is TRBJ2-5 and V is TRBV6-2 or TRBV6-3; no definite D call. The germline gives CDR1 MNHEY, CDR2 SVGEGT. The V and J ends lost 8 bases and 7 bases respectively, with 20 bases between them. The CDR3 covers 14 residues. CDR3 region: CASRPSPNVWTQYF. DNA for the CDR3: TGTGCCAGCCGACCGTCCCCGAATGTGTGGACCCAGTACTTC.

V and J are TRBV29-1 and TRBJ1-4; 7 bases are a match to TRBD1. Trimming cost V 6 bases and J 5 bases; bases outside gene matches: 3. Looked up from germline, CDR1 is SQVTM and CDR2 is ANQGSEA. The CDR3 runs to 12 residues. The CDR3 spells CSVGQPNEKLFF. The DNA for the CDR3 is TGCAGCGTGGGACAGCCGAATGAAAAACTGTTTTTT.

This clonotype occurred many times. The genes are TRBV5-1 and TRBJ2-7; D is perhaps TRBD1 (6 bases). Germline V gene data show CDR1 as SGHRS and CDR2 as YFSETQ. The CDR3 has 13 residues. The V gene lost 4 bases and the J gene lost 4 bases, with 12 bases spanning the gap. The DNA for the CDR3 is TGCGCCAGCAGCCCGGGGACATTTTACGAGCAGTACTTC. It codes for CASSPGTFYEQYF.

This clonotype was detected many times. The J gene is TRBJ2-7, the V gene TRBV11-2; D not resolved. Germline CDR1 is SGHAT and CDR2 is FQNNGV. V lost 6 bases and J 2 bases, leaving 8 bases between the germline ends. This CDR3 has 12 amino acids. CDR3 DNA: TGTGCCAGCAGTTTGCCCACCTACGAGCAGTACTTC. Translated, it gives CASSLPTYEQYF.

In its sample, this clonotype was seen a few times. This chain uses TRBV6-5 with TRBJ2-7; a weak D match, TRBD2 (6 bases). This CDR3 has 16 residues. In germline, CDR1 is MNHEY, CDR2 SVGAGI. Deletions cut 6 bases from V and 0 bases from J, with 18 bases between. The DNA for the CDR3 is TGTGCCAGCAGCCCGGCGGGGAGTCTTAGCTCCTACGAGCAGTACTTC. Translation gives CASSPAGSLSSYEQYF.

This chain connects TRBV20-1 to TRBJ1-4; no clear D gene. CDR1 and CDR2 (germline): DFQATT, SNEGSKA (reference sequence). The germline V and J ends were trimmed by 0 bases and 8 bases, with 19 bases remaining between them. This CDR3 spans 16 amino acids. The CDR3 here is CSARDYTGNWEEKLFF. CDR3 bases: TGCAGTGCTAGAGACTATACCGGGAACTGGGAAGAAAAACTGTTTTTT.

V and J are TRBV6-1 and TRBJ2-7, with 9 positions matching TRBD1. This CDR3 comprises 15 residues. The ends lost 7 bases at V and 1 base at J; junction bases unmatched: 8. Germline-derived CDR1 and CDR2 are MNHNS and SASEGT. The CDR3 DNA is TGTGCCAGCAACGGGCCGGACAGGGGTTCCTACGAGCAGTACTTC. Translating gives CASNGPDRGSYEQYF.

The chain carries TRBV20-1 and TRBJ2-1; 10 nucleotides match TRBD2. In germline, CDR1 is DFQATT, CDR2 SNEGSKA (reference sequence). There are 14 residues in the CDR3. The J segment lost 3 bases and the V segment lost 3 bases, leaving 2 bases of the junction unmatched. The CDR3 spells CSASQRGGYNEQFF. The CDR3 region has the DNA TGCAGTGCTAGCCAGCGGGGGGGCTACAATGAGCAGTTCTTC.

This chain joins TRBV6-6 and TRBJ1-2; 9 bases align to TRBD1. This CDR3 spans 14 amino acids. V lost 6 bases to trimming and J lost 8 bases; unmatched junction nucleotides: 10. Germline CDR1 reads MNHNY; CDR2 reads SVGAGI (reference sequence). In DNA, the CDR3 is TGTGCCAGCAGCTCACAGGGGGCGGCTTGGGGCTACACCTTC. This translates into CASSSQGAAWGYTF.

This clonotype was seen once. This chain connects TRBV11-3 to TRBJ2-1; TRBD2 aligns across 13 bases. The CDR3 spans 17 residues. CDR1 is SGHNT and CDR2 is YENEEA in the germline V gene. V lost 5 bases to trimming and J lost 1 base; unmatched junction nucleotides: 5. CDR3 sequence reads: CASSLTSGGGSYNEQFF. CDR3 DNA sequence: TGTGCCAGCAGCCTCACTAGCGGGGGGGGGTCCTACAATGAGCAGTTCTTC.